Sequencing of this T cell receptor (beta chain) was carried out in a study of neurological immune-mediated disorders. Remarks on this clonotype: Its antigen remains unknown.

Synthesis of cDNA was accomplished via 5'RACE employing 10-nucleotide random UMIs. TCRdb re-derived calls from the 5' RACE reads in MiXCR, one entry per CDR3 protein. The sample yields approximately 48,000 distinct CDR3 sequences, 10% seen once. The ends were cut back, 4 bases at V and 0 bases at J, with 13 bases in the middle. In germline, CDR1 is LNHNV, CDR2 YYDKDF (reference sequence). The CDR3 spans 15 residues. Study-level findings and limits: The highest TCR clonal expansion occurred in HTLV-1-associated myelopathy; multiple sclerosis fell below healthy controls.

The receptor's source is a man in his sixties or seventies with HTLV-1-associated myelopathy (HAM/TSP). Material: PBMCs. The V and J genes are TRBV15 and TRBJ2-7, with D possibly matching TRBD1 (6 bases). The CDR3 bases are TGTGCCACCAGCATCCTTGGGACAAGCTCCTACGAGCAGTACTTC. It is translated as CATSILGTSSYEQYF. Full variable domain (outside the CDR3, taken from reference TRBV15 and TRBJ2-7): DAMVIQNPRYQVTQFGKPVTLSCSQTLNHNVMYWYQQKSSQAPKLLFHYYDKDFNNEADTPDNFQSRRPNTSFCFLDIRSPGLGDTAMYLCATSILGTSSYEQYFGPGTRLTVT.